This TCR beta chain was captured by sequencing in a study of cytomegalovirus exposure and HLA in healthy donors. Study results and limitations: In a later analysis, across HLA loci, associated TCR counts were highest for DRB1, lowest for HLA-C. Most TCR beta V segments were productive about 87% or about 30% of the time in an earlier analysis.

As regards this clone: Its target is not known.

Germline CDR1 reads SNHLY; CDR2 reads FYNNEI. Losses at the gene ends were 1 base for V and 1 base for J; bases not matched to a gene: 3. This CDR3 has 16 amino acids. The PCR used 60 Vbeta and 13 Jbeta primers. Assay: immunoSEQ multiplex PCR; the TCRdb copy retains only in-frame clones and omits some. The table has roughly 180,000 clones, about four fifths seen once. This sequence originates from a girl under 18 in good health and CMV-seropositive. Sequencing was performed on PBMCs. J is TRBJ1-5 and V is TRBV2; 8 nucleotides line up with TRBD1. In DNA form, the CDR3 reads TGTGCCAGCAGTGAAGTTCAGGGGGCGAGCAATCAGCCCCAGCATTTT. Amino acid sequence: CASSEVQGASNQPQHF.